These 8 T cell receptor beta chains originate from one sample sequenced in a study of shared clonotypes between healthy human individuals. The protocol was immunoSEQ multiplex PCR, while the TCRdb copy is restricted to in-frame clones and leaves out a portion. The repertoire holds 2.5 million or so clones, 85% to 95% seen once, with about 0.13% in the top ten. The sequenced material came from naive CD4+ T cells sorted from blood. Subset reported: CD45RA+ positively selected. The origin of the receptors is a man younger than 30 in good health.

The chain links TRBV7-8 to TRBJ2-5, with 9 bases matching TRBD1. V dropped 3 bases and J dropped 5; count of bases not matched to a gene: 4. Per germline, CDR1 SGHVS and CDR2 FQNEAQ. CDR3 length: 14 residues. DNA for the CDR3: TGTGCCAGCAGCTTCACAGGGGGCCAGGAGACCCAGTACTTC. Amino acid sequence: CASSFTGGQETQYF. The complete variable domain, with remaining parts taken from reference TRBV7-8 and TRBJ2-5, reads GAGVSQSPRYKVAKRGQDVALRCDPISGHVSLFWYQQALGQGPEFLTYFQNEAQLDKSGLPSDRFFAERPEGSVSTLKIQRTQQEDSAVYLCASSFTGGQETQYFGPGTRLLVL.

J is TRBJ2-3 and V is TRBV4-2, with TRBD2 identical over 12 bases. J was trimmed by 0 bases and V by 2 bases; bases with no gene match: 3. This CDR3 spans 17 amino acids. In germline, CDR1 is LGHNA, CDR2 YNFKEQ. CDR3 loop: CASSQPGLAGSTDTQYF. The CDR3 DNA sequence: TGTGCCAGCAGCCAACCGGGACTAGCGGGTAGCACAGATACGCAGTATTTT.

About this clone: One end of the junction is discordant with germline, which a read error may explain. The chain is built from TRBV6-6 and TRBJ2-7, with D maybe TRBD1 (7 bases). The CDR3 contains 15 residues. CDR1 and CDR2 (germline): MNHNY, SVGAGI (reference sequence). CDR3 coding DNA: TGTGCCGGCAGTACTGGTGCGGGACAGTTCTACGAGCAGTACTTC. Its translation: CAGSTGAGQFYEQYF.

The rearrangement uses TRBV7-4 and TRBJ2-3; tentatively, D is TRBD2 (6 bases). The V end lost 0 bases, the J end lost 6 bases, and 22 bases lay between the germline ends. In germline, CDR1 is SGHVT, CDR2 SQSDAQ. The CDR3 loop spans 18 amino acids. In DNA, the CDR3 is TGTGCCAGCAGCTTAGCAGGGACTCGCCGCCAAAGACTGGATACGCAGTATTTT. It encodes CASSLAGTRRQRLDTQYF.

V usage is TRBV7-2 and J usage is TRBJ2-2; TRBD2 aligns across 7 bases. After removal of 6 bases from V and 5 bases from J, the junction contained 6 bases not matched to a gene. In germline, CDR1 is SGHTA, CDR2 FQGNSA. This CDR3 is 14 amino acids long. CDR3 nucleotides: TGTGCCAGCAGGCGAGGCGGGGGTACCGGGGAGCTGTTTTTT. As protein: CASRRGGGTGELFF.

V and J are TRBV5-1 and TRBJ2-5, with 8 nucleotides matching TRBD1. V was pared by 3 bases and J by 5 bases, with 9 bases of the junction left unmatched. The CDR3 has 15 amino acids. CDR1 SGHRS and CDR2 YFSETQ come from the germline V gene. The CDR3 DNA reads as TGCGCCAGCAGCTCGACCGGGACAGGCGGCGAGACCCAGTACTTC. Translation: CASSSTGTGGETQYF. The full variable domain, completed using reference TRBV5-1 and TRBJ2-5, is KAGVTQTPRYLIKTRGQQVTLSCSPISGHRSVSWYQQTPGQGLQFLFEYFSETQRNKGNFPGRFSGRQFSNSRSEMNVSTLELGDSALYLCASSSTGTGGETQYFGPGTRLLVL.

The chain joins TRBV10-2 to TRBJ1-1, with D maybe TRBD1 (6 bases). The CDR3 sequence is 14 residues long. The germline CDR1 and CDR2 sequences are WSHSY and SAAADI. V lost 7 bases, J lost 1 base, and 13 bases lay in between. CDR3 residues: CASMATGKNTEAFF. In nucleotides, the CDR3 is TGCGCCAGCATGGCGACAGGCAAGAACACTGAAGCTTTCTTT.

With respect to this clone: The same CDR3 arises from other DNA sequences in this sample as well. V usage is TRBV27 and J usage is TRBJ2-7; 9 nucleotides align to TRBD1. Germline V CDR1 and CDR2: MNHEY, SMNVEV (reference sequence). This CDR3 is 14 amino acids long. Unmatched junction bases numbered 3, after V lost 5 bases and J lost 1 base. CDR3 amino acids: CASSLGQGSYEQYF. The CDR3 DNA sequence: TGTGCCAGCAGTCTAGGACAGGGGTCCTACGAGCAGTACTTC.